This T cell receptor beta chain originates from a study of T cell responses to AZD1222 COVID-19 vaccine. Study results and caveats: Reports indicate that nearly half of spike-specific TCRs are directed at unmutated variant regions.

The table came from immunoSEQ multiplex PCR; TCRdb's copy has only in-frame clones and leaves some out. Of more than 150,000 clones in the sample, 90% to 95% were seen once. The CDR3 covers 13 residues. CDR1 and CDR2 from the germline V gene are SGHDT and YYEEEE. Trimming left V 2 bases short and J 3 bases short, with 9 bases between. As concerns this clone: Its matching antigen is unknown.

This TCR was sampled from an adult who received the AZD1222 COVID-19 vaccine. The chain couples TRBV5-6 to TRBJ2-7, with D possibly being TRBD2 (5 bases). The source was peripheral blood, collected 28 days after the second AZD1222 dose. As DNA, the CDR3 is TGTGCCAGCAGCTTTGGGAGCGGCTACGAGCAGTACTTC. Translated, it gives CASSFGSGYEQYF.